This record looks at one T cell receptor (beta chain) sequence and its context. What it binds is not known. Investigators built TCR beta libraries using UMI-labeled 5' RACE. Reprocessing the 5' RACE reads, TCRdb reports a single entry for every CDR3 protein and omits DNA. The sample includes around 7,500 distinct CDR3 sequences. The data are from a study of human CD8 memory T cell subsets. Study-level points and caveats: Clonotypes that made up the stem-like memory T cell repertoire overlapped minimally with the precursor exhausted T cell repertoire.

Germline V gene lookup returns CDR1 SNHLY and CDR2 FYNNEI. The CDR3 is 13 amino acids. V and J are TRBV2 and TRBJ2-5. Sequenced: CD8+ T cells from PBMCs. The receptor comes from a human donor in good health. The CDR3 loop reads CASSDSELETQYF.